This entry is about one T cell receptor beta chain. Its antigen target is currently unknown. Per-nucleotide qualities are absent, and no much larger clonotype sits a single base away. The data stem from a study of radiation and T cells in renal cell carcinoma (dated by TCRdb to the early 2020s). Regarding the study in general: The samples were drawn from a clinical trial, where primary renal cell carcinomas were treated with 15 Gy of stereotactic body radiation therapy and then removed by nephrectomy 4 weeks afterward. Across all 55 or so samples, several million unique CDR3 nucleotide sequences, encoding 2,658,974 unique CDR3 amino acid sequences, were identified. In total, about 53 samples, comprising some 25 tumors and 27 peripheral blood samples, were subjected to TCR beta sequencing. The study at large found these results: Effects of radiation dose or scheduling on the TCR repertoire could not be addressed with the single-armed trial design. Top tumor clonotypes rose in blood from baseline to 2 weeks post-radiation, then contracted by 4 weeks, suggesting transient expansion of tumor-resident clones. Because no pretreatment tumor biopsies were available, whether clonotypes were present in the tumor at baseline could not be determined. Changes in the blood repertoire were not tracked past 4 weeks after treatment.

Following the manufacturer's recommendations, the immunoSEQ kit was used to generate TCR beta libraries from genomic DNA. To prepare the libraries, a first multiplex PCR with proprietary primers was run, followed by a second PCR that added unique barcodes, and a bead cleanup was done after each round. A kit-provided positive control reaction and a negative control reaction were included in every sample batch. The final libraries underwent checking on an Agilent 4200 TapeStation D1000 ScreenTape, volumetric pooling, and quantification by qPCR. An Illumina NextSeq500 fitted with a MidOutput 150-cycle cartridge performed the sequencing, running 156 Read1 cycles and 15 Index1 cycles with the kit's custom primers. The pooled library was loaded at around 1.1 pM with an approximately 18% PhiX control spike-in. As for the authors' bioinformatics: The vendor-processed data were analyzed in R, and a clonotype was defined as all T cells that share the same CDR3 nucleotide sequence. In the clone abundance analyses, frequencies were normalized to the 10,000 most abundant clones in each sample. Public T cell clones, which averaged fewer than five per sample, were excluded before analysis. Tumor-enriched and baseline blood-enriched clonotypes were defined by at least a 32-fold difference in abundance between compartments. A beta-binomial differential abundance model was used to identify clonotypes that expanded or contracted between blood time points. Tumor-blood repertoire similarity was measured with the Baroni-Urbani and Buser coefficient, and groups were compared using two-tailed Wilcoxon tests in R. Here the immuneACCESS table is served through TCRdb, limited to in-frame sequences with V and J called. Missing clones are a known gap in these copies; in checked studies unresolved V genes cover under half, and the rest lacks a known reason. V and J calls and clone size are as listed in that table; D and trimming were resolved from the DNA. The table for this sample lists approximately 140,000 clones; around four fifths of them were counted only once. The leading ten clones occupy 20% to 25% of the sample.

The time point tag for this specimen amounts to: baseline pretreatment blood. The meaning of the sample's treatment or condition label: 15 Gy SBRT to primary tumor, nephrectomy 4 weeks later. To follow tumor-enriched clonotypes, serial peripheral blood was collected from radiation-treated patients at baseline and at 2 weeks and 4 weeks after SBRT. Renal cell carcinoma with clear cell pathology was present in all patients. Genomic DNA for TCR sequencing was prepared using the QIAamp DNA Blood Mini Kit (Qiagen). The analyses included only samples that passed all quality control checks. Inclusive of the bounding cysteine and phenylalanine, the CDR3 is 14 residues long. Here the CDR3 DNA is all that survives: 42 bases in frame from base 1. The V and J ends are trimmed by 6 bases and 2 bases, leaving 14 bases between them. Via the germline V gene, CDR1 is MDHEN and CDR2 SYDVKM.

The receptor was derived from a woman aged 50 to 60 with renal cell carcinoma. The sequencing used blood, collected from a patient whose treatment included radiotherapy and nephrectomy. The chain was built from TRBV28 and TRBJ2-7; TRBD1 is a possible D gene, resting on 6 matching bases. CDR3 reads: CASSQQAGAYEQYF. The DNA sequence is TGTGCCAGCAGCCAACAGGCAGGGGCCTACGAGCAGTACTTC.